The 2 T cell receptor beta chains reported below all come from one sample, sequenced in a study of T-cell reconstitution after alpha-beta-depleted transplantation in children. During its preparation, the TCRbeta library received unique molecular identifiers. TCRdb re-analysed the PCR reads in MiXCR, keeping a single row per CDR3 protein. The data show about 540,000 distinct CDR3 sequences, 25% to 30% seen once. The starting material was PBMCs, obtained before TCRalphabeta/CD19-depleted stem cell transplant. Receptors were obtained from a boy in the first two years of life with Wiskott-Aldrich syndrome, due to receive a stem cell transplant.

This rearrangement joins TRBV12-3 or TRBV12-4 to TRBJ2-1, with 10 positions matching TRBD2. The CDR3 runs 12 residues. The junction had 5 bases not matched to a gene; V was cut back by 6 bases and J by 12 bases. In DNA form, the CDR3 reads TGTGCCAGCAGACCAGCGGGAGGGGGGCAGTTCTTC. Translating gives CASRPAGGGQFF.

V is TRBV7-2 and J is TRBJ2-2; 8 bases line up with TRBD1. The CDR3 has 17 amino acids. From germline, CDR1 is SGHTA and CDR2 FQGNSA. After removal of 1 base from V and 4 bases from J, the junction contained 8 bases not matched to a gene. The CDR3 nucleotides read TGTGCCAGCAGCTTAGGTTACGGCAGGGGGCCCACCGGGGAGCTGTTTTTT. This sequence encodes CASSLGYGRGPTGELFF.